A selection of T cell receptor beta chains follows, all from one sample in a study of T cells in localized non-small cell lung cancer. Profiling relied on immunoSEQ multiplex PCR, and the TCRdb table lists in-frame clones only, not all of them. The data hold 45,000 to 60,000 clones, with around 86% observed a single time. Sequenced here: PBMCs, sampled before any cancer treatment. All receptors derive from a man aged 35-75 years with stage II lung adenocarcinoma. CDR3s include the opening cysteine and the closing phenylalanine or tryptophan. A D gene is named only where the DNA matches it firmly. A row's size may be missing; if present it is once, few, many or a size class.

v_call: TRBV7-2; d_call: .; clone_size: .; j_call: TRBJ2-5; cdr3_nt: TGTGCCAGCAGCTCTAATCTAGAGACCCAGTACTTC; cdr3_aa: CASSSNLETQYF
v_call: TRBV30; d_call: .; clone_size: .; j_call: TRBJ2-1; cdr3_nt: TGTGCCTGGAGTGTTGGGACTTCGTACAATGAGCAGTTCTTC; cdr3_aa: CAWSVGTSYNEQFF
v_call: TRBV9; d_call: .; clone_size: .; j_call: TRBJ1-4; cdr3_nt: TGTGCCAGCAGCGTAGACCCTGACCGTAATGAAAAACTGTTTTTT; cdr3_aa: CASSVDPDRNEKLFF
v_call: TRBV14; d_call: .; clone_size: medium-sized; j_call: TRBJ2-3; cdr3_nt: TGTGCCAGCAGCCTTTTAGGAGGCCTCACAGATACGCAGTATTTT; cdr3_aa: CASSLLGGLTDTQYF
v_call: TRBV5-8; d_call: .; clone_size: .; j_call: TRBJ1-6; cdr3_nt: TGTGCCAGCAGCTTGGGGGCAGGGAGATCACCCCTCCACTTT; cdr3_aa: CASSLGAGRSPLHF
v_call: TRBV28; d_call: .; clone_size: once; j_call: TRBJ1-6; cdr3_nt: TGTGCCAGCAGGAGGCAGTTAAATTCACCCCTCCACTTT; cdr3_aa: CASRRQLNSPLHF
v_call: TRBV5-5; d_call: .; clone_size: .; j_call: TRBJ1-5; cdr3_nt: TGTGCCAGCAGCTTGGTCGGGGCTGGCCAGCCCCAGCATTTT; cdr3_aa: CASSLVGAGQPQHF
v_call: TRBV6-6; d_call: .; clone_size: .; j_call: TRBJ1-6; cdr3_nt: TGTGCCAGCAGTTACTCCCAGGGCCCGAATTCACCCCTCCACTTT; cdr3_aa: CASSYSQGPNSPLHF
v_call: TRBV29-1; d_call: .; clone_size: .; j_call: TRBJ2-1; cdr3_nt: TGCAGCGTTGAAGATAGTAGCCCTTACAATGAGCAGTTCTTC; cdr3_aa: CSVEDSSPYNEQFF
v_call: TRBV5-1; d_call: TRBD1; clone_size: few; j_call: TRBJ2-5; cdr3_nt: TGCGCCAGCAGCATAACCCCGACAGGGGGCGCAGGAGAGACCCAGTACTTC; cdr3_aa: CASSITPTGGAGETQYF
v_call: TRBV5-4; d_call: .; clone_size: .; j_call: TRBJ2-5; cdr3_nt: TGTGCCAGCAGCCGCGTTGGAGGGCTACAAGAGACCCAGTACTTC; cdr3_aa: CASSRVGGLQETQYF
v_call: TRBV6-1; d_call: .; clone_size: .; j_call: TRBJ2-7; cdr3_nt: TGTGCCAGCAGTTCGGCCGCCAGCGAGCAGTACTTC; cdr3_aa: CASSSAASEQYF